This record looks at one T cell receptor beta chain sequence and its context. Antigen specificity is unknown. This record belongs to a study of cytomegalovirus exposure and HLA in healthy donors. Study-wide findings and caveats: There were around 160 TCR beta chains listed as cytomegalovirus-associated. According to a subsequent analysis, TCR clusters from the first cohort were inclined to appear together in the roughly 110 validation repertoires.

Profiled with immunoSEQ multiplex PCR; TCRdb holds only in-frame clones, not every one. The data hold about 70,000 clones, with 90% to 95% observed a single time. CDR1 is MRHNA, CDR2 SNTAGT, per germline. Trimming cost V 3 bases and J 5 bases; bases outside gene matches: 5. The CDR3 runs 14 residues. The TCR was taken from a man between 18 and 29 years old in good health and CMV-seropositive. The chain links TRBV6-4 to TRBJ2-5; 8 bases are shared with TRBD1. Sequencing input: PBMCs. The CDR3 DNA follows: TGTGCCAGCAGTGAATCAGGGGGCACGGAGACCCAGTACTTC. Translating it yields CASSESGGTETQYF.